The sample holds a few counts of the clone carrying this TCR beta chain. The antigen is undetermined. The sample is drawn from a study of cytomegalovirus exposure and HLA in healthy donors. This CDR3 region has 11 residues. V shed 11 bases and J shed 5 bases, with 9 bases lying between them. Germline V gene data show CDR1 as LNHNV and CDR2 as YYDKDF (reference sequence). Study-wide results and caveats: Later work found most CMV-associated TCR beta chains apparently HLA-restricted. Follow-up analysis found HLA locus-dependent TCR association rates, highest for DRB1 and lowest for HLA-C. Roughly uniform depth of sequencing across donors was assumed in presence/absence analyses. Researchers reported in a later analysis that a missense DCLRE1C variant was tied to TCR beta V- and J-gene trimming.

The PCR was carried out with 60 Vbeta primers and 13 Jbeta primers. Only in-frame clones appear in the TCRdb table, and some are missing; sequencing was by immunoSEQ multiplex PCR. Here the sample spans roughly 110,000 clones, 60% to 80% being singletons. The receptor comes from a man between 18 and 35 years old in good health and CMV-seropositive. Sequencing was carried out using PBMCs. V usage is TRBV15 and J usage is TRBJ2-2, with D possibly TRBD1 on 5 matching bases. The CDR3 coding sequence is TGTGCCGTCCAGGGAACCGGGGAGCTGTTTTTT. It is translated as CAVQGTGELFF.